These T cell receptor beta chains were read from a single sample in a study of long-term antiretroviral therapy in people with HIV. Some clones are missing from TCRdb's copy, which holds only in-frame ones; the method was immunoSEQ multiplex PCR. Here the sample spans some 43,000 clones, 86% being singletons. This specimen was unsorted PBMCs, taken 0.1 years before starting antiretroviral therapy. The receptors were sampled from a woman aged 50 to 60 with HIV. CDR3s include the opening cysteine and the closing phenylalanine or tryptophan. Each record gives: clone size, V gene, D gene, J gene, CDR3 DNA, CDR3 protein. A D gene is named only where the DNA matches it firmly. Size tells how often a clone was seen (once, few, many) or the class of an expanded clone, and some rows leave it out.

abundance: once
v_gene: TRBV6-1
d_gene: TRBD1
j_gene: TRBJ2-4
CDR3nt: TGTGCCAGCCTCGTACAGGGGTGGCAAAACATTCAGTACTTC
CDR3aa: CASLVQGWQNIQYF

abundance: -
v_gene: TRBV7-9
d_gene: -
j_gene: TRBJ2-7
CDR3nt: TGTGCCAGCAGCTTAGCAGGTCTCTACGAGCAGTACTTC
CDR3aa: CASSLAGLYEQYF

abundance: -
v_gene: TRBV29-1
d_gene: -
j_gene: TRBJ2-1
CDR3nt: TGCAGCTCTCGGGACAATGAGCAGTTCTTC
CDR3aa: CSSRDNEQFF

abundance: -
v_gene: TRBV7-7
d_gene: TRBD1
j_gene: TRBJ2-1
CDR3nt: TGTGCTAGCAGCTTAGGACAGGTTGTCAACAATGAGCAGTTCTTC
CDR3aa: CASSLGQVVNNEQFF

abundance: -
v_gene: TRBV19
d_gene: TRBD1
j_gene: TRBJ1-6
CDR3nt: TGTGCCAGTAGGAGGGCGGACAGGGGAAATTCACCCCTCCACTTT
CDR3aa: CASRRADRGNSPLHF

abundance: -
v_gene: TRBV5-3
d_gene: TRBD1
j_gene: TRBJ1-1
CDR3nt: TGTGCCAGAAGCTTGAAAAGGGGGCGGGTCACTGAAGCTTTCTTT
CDR3aa: CARSLKRGRVTEAFF

abundance: -
v_gene: TRBV9
d_gene: TRBD2
j_gene: TRBJ2-5
CDR3nt: TGTGCCAGCAGCGTAGCCGGAAACCTAGCGGGGGGGCCGGAGAAGACCCAGTACTTC
CDR3aa: CASSVAGNLAGGPEKTQYF

abundance: -
v_gene: TRBV10-3
d_gene: -
j_gene: TRBJ2-1
CDR3nt: TGTGCCATCAGTGGGGACGGGAGCTCCTACAATGAGCAGTTCTTC
CDR3aa: CAISGDGSSYNEQFF

abundance: -
v_gene: TRBV7-8
d_gene: -
j_gene: TRBJ2-3
CDR3nt: TGTGCCAGCAGCTTAGACGGGCATAGCACAGATACGCAGTATTTT
CDR3aa: CASSLDGHSTDTQYF

abundance: few
v_gene: TRBV5-4
d_gene: -
j_gene: TRBJ1-2
CDR3nt: TGTGCCAGCAGCTTAGGGATTAACTATGGCTACACCTTC
CDR3aa: CASSLGINYGYTF

abundance: -
v_gene: TRBV25-1
d_gene: -
j_gene: TRBJ2-7
CDR3nt: TGTGCCAGCGCAGGCAGCTCCTACGAGCAGTACTTC
CDR3aa: CASAGSSYEQYF

abundance: -
v_gene: TRBV5-4
d_gene: TRBD2
j_gene: TRBJ2-5
CDR3nt: TGTGCCAGCAGCTTGGGGCTAGCGGGGGGGGAAGAGACCCAGTACTTC
CDR3aa: CASSLGLAGGEETQYF

abundance: -
v_gene: TRBV6-1
d_gene: -
j_gene: TRBJ1-4
CDR3nt: TGTGCCAGCAGCACAATACAGAATGAAAAACTGTTTTTT
CDR3aa: CASSTIQNEKLFF

abundance: -
v_gene: TRBV5-6
d_gene: TRBD1
j_gene: TRBJ2-7
CDR3nt: TGTGCCAGCAGCTTGGCTGGGACAGGGGGCCTCTACGAGCAGTACTTC
CDR3aa: CASSLAGTGGLYEQYF

abundance: once
v_gene: TRBV2
d_gene: -
j_gene: TRBJ1-1
CDR3nt: TGTGCCAGCAGGAGGCAGAACACTGAAGCTTTCTTT
CDR3aa: CASRRQNTEAFF

abundance: -
v_gene: TRBV5-4
d_gene: -
j_gene: TRBJ1-3
CDR3nt: TGTGCCAGCAGCTTGGGGACGGAGAAAAACACCATATATTTT
CDR3aa: CASSLGTEKNTIYF

abundance: -
v_gene: TRBV7-3
d_gene: TRBD2
j_gene: TRBJ2-3
CDR3nt: TGTGCCAGCAGCTTAACGTCACTAGCGGGGGTGGTGACAGATACGCAGTATTTT
CDR3aa: CASSLTSLAGVVTDTQYF

abundance: -
v_gene: TRBV2
d_gene: -
j_gene: TRBJ1-5
CDR3nt: TGTGCCAGCAGTAAGACATTACGACAGGTGAACAATCAGCCCCAGCATTTT
CDR3aa: CASSKTLRQVNNQPQHF

abundance: -
v_gene: TRBV12-1
d_gene: -
j_gene: TRBJ1-2
CDR3nt: TGTGCCAGCAGCTTTTTTTGCCGGACAGCCGGCTATGGCTACACCTTC
CDR3aa: CASSFFCRTAGYGYTF

abundance: -
v_gene: TRBV6-5
d_gene: -
j_gene: TRBJ1-5
CDR3nt: TGTGCCAGCAGTGTGAACAGCCGTGTGGTCGGGCCCCAGCATTTT
CDR3aa: CASSVNSRVVGPQHF

abundance: once
v_gene: TRBV14
d_gene: TRBD1
j_gene: TRBJ1-1
CDR3nt: TGTGCCAGCAGCCACCTACAGGGGAGGGGGAAGACTGAAGCTTTCTTT
CDR3aa: CASSHLQGRGKTEAFF

abundance: few
v_gene: TRBV9
d_gene: -
j_gene: TRBJ1-6
CDR3nt: TGTGCCAGCAGCATAAAGGAGGGTTCACCCCTCCACTTT
CDR3aa: CASSIKEGSPLHF

abundance: -
v_gene: TRBV19
d_gene: -
j_gene: TRBJ2-7
CDR3nt: TGTGCCAGTAGTGTCAGTATTGATACCTACGAGCAGTACTTC
CDR3aa: CASSVSIDTYEQYF

abundance: -
v_gene: TRBV6-1
d_gene: -
j_gene: TRBJ1-3
CDR3nt: TGTGCCACCACACAGGGACCCGAAGGTGGAAACACCATATATTTT
CDR3aa: CATTQGPEGGNTIYF

abundance: -
v_gene: TRBV5-1
d_gene: TRBD1
j_gene: TRBJ1-3
CDR3nt: TGCGCCAGCAGCCCGGGACAGGGGGGAAGCTCTGGAAACACCATATATTTT
CDR3aa: CASSPGQGGSSGNTIYF

abundance: -
v_gene: TRBV30
d_gene: -
j_gene: TRBJ2-1
CDR3nt: TGTGCCTCCACTGAGGGGATTGCGGACAATGAGCAGTTCTTC
CDR3aa: CASTEGIADNEQFF

abundance: -
v_gene: TRBV27
d_gene: -
j_gene: TRBJ2-1
CDR3nt: TGTGCCAGCAGCCGCGACGGGGACGAGCAGTTCTTC
CDR3aa: CASSRDGDEQFF

abundance: -
v_gene: TRBV7-9
d_gene: TRBD1
j_gene: TRBJ2-2
CDR3nt: TGTGCCAGCAGCCCCGGACAGGGGAGGGACGGGGAGCTGTTTTTT
CDR3aa: CASSPGQGRDGELFF

abundance: -
v_gene: TRBV7-9
d_gene: -
j_gene: TRBJ1-1
CDR3nt: TGTGCCAGCAGCTTCAATCTGGGCGCGAACACTGAAGCTTTCTTT
CDR3aa: CASSFNLGANTEAFF

abundance: -
v_gene: TRBV5-8
d_gene: -
j_gene: TRBJ1-1
CDR3nt: TGTGCCAGCAGCATAAACAGGATAGTAAACACTGAAGCTTTCTTT
CDR3aa: CASSINRIVNTEAFF

abundance: -
v_gene: TRBV5-1
d_gene: -
j_gene: TRBJ1-1
CDR3nt: TGCGCCAGCAGCCCATTAACCACTTCCTATTCCGCCACTGAAGCTTTCTTT
CDR3aa: CASSPLTTSYSATEAFF

abundance: -
v_gene: TRBV7-9
d_gene: TRBD1
j_gene: TRBJ1-3
CDR3nt: TGTGCCAGCAGCGCGGACAGGGCGTCTGGAAACACCATATATTTT
CDR3aa: CASSADRASGNTIYF

abundance: -
v_gene: TRBV10-2
d_gene: TRBD1
j_gene: TRBJ1-1
CDR3nt: TGCGCCACCCAGGGGGCGCGGGACACTGAAGCTTTCTTT
CDR3aa: CATQGARDTEAFF

abundance: -
v_gene: TRBV5-7
d_gene: -
j_gene: TRBJ2-6
CDR3nt: TGTGCCAGCAGCTACGGACTACCGCTCTCTGGGGCCAACGTCCTGACTTTC
CDR3aa: CASSYGLPLSGANVLTF

abundance: few
v_gene: TRBV7-6
d_gene: TRBD1
j_gene: TRBJ1-3
CDR3nt: TGTGCCAGCAGCTTAAGGTTCGGACAGGGCGCGGCTGGAAACACCATATATTTT
CDR3aa: CASSLRFGQGAAGNTIYF

abundance: -
v_gene: TRBV1
d_gene: -
j_gene: TRBJ1-1
CDR3nt: TGCACCAGCAGCCAGCAAAGGGGGAACACTGAAGCTTTCTTT
CDR3aa: CTSSQQRGNTEAFF

abundance: -
v_gene: TRBV29-1
d_gene: -
j_gene: TRBJ1-1
CDR3nt: TGCAGCGGTTCCCCGACAGTTGAAGCTTTCTTT
CDR3aa: CSGSPTVEAFF

abundance: -
v_gene: TRBV7-2
d_gene: -
j_gene: TRBJ2-1
CDR3nt: TGTGCCAGCAGCCGCCAAATATCTTACCATGAGCAGTTCTTC
CDR3aa: CASSRQISYHEQFF

abundance: -
v_gene: TRBV29-1
d_gene: TRBD2
j_gene: TRBJ2-7
CDR3nt: TGCAGCGTAGAGCGGGGGCCGGACTACGAGCAGTACTTC
CDR3aa: CSVERGPDYEQYF

abundance: -
v_gene: TRBV2
d_gene: -
j_gene: TRBJ2-2
CDR3nt: TGTGCCAGCAGTGACATTGGGCAGGTTGCATCCGGGGAGCTGTTTTTT
CDR3aa: CASSDIGQVASGELFF

abundance: -
v_gene: TRBV29-1
d_gene: TRBD1
j_gene: TRBJ2-7
CDR3nt: TGCAGCGTAGGGACAGATTTAGGCTACGAGCAGTACTTC
CDR3aa: CSVGTDLGYEQYF

abundance: -
v_gene: TRBV15
d_gene: TRBD2
j_gene: TRBJ2-1
CDR3nt: TGTGCCACCAGCCCCTCGCTAGCGGGGGCTTTCAATGAGCAGTTCTTC
CDR3aa: CATSPSLAGAFNEQFF

abundance: -
v_gene: TRBV4-1
d_gene: -
j_gene: TRBJ1-6
CDR3nt: TGCGCCAGCAGCCAAGAGTCATCCTATAATTCACCCCTCCACTTT
CDR3aa: CASSQESSYNSPLHF

abundance: -
v_gene: TRBV7-3
d_gene: -
j_gene: TRBJ2-1
CDR3nt: TGTGCCAGCAGCTTAGCGGGAAGATACAATGAGCAGTTCTTC
CDR3aa: CASSLAGRYNEQFF

abundance: -
v_gene: TRBV7-6
d_gene: TRBD2
j_gene: TRBJ2-7
CDR3nt: TGTGCCAGCAGCGCAAGGGGCCTGCGGGGGGTATCCGAGCAGTACTTC
CDR3aa: CASSARGLRGVSEQYF

abundance: -
v_gene: TRBV5-6
d_gene: TRBD2
j_gene: TRBJ2-7
CDR3nt: TGTGCCAGCAGCCTAGCGGGGGGAGGTAACGAGCAGTACTTC
CDR3aa: CASSLAGGGNEQYF

abundance: -
v_gene: TRBV15
d_gene: -
j_gene: TRBJ1-2
CDR3nt: TGTGCCACCAGCAGAGATCGATCCATCTATGGCTACACCTTC
CDR3aa: CATSRDRSIYGYTF